This T cell receptor beta chain derives from a study of T cell repertoires in cytomegalovirus infection. Whole-study context: Indications of both CMV infection and matching HLA type were provided by public TCR beta signatures. Study outcomes and limitations: Pooled public TCR beta family frequency picked out CMV carriers with the relevant HLA. CMV-specific TCR beta clonotypes restricted by HLA-C dominated the ex vivo response.

Each CDR3 protein is one row after TCRdb ran MiXCR on the reads. The sample has 60,000 to 75,000 distinct CDR3 sequences, approximately 22% seen once. This clonotype was seen only a few times. Its target is unknown. This CDR3 has 17 residues. CDR1 is MNHEY and CDR2 is SVGEGT in the germline V gene. With V trimmed by 6 bases and J by 0 bases, 10 bases remained unmatched. The chain couples TRBV6-2 or TRBV6-3 to TRBJ2-3, with 9 positions matching TRBD2. Sequencing was carried out using PBMCs, sequenced either directly or after in vitro stimulation (not recorded which). This TCR was recovered from a human donor in good health (CMV status not recorded). Some clones in this sample may be carry-over from other donors' samples. The CDR3 reads CASRPRRLAESTDTQYF. The CDR3, as DNA: TGTGCCAGCAGGCCCCGCCGACTAGCGGAGAGCACAGATACGCAGTATTTT.